This T cell receptor beta chain was captured by sequencing in a study of blood T cell repertoires in COVID-19. The CDR3 contains 14 residues. Germline CDR1 is SGHTA and CDR2 is FQGTGA. Losses at the gene ends were 6 bases for V and 3 bases for J; bases not matched to a gene: 4. Original processing notes: The assay estimated nucleated cells by amplifying reference gene primers. Using immunoSEQ multiplex PCR, the repertoire was profiled, and TCRdb retains in-frame clones only, with some absent. For V, J and clone size, that table is used; D and trimming come from the DNA. The data contain approximately 94,000 clones, around four fifths of them singletons. A remark on this clone: Other DNA sequences within the sample encode an identical CDR3.

This chain joins TRBV7-3 and TRBJ2-7, with 11 positions matching TRBD2. The sequenced sample was peripheral blood. This TCR was sampled from a man aged 45-65 years with active or convalescent COVID-19. The CDR3 loop reads CASSPGTSGYEQYF. The CDR3, as DNA: TGTGCCAGCAGTCCCGGGACTAGCGGCTACGAGCAGTACTTC.